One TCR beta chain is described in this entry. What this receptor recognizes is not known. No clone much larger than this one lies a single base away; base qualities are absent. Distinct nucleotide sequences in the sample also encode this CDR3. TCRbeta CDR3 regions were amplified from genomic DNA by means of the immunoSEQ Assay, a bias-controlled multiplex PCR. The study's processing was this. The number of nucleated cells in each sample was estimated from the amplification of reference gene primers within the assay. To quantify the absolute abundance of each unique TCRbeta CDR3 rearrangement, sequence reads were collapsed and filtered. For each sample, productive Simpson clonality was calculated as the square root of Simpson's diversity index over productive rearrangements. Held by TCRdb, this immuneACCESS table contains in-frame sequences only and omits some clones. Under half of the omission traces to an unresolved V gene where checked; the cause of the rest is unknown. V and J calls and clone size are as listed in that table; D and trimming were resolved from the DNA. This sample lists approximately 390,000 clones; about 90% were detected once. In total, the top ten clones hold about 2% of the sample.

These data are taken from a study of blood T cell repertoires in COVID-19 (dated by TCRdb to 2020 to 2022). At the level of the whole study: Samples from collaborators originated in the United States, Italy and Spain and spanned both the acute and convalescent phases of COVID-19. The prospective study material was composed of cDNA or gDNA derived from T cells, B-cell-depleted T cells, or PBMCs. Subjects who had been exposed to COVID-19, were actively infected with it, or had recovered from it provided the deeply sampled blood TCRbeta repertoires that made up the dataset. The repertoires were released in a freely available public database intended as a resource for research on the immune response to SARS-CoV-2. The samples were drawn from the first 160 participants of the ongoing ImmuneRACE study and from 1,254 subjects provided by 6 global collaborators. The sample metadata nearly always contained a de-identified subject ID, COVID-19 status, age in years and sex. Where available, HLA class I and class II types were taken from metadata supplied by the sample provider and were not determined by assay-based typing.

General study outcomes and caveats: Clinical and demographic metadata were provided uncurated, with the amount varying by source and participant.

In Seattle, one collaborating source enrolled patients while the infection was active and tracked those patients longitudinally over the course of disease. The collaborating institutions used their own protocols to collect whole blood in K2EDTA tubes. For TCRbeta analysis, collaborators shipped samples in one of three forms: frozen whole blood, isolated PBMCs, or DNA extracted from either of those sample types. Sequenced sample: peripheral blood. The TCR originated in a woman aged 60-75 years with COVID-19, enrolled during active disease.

The CDR3 in this case is CASSTGQGYNSPLHF. The DNA sequence is given as TGTGCCAGCAGCACCGGACAGGGATACAATTCACCCCTCCACTTT. This sequence uses TRBV5-4 and TRBJ1-6; TRBD1 aligns with 8 central bases. The CDR3 numbers 15 residues from cysteine through phenylalanine. The only DNA kept is the CDR3, 45 bases in frame from the first base. Per the germline V gene (reference sequence), SGHNT is the CDR1 and YYREEE is the CDR2. For this chain, trimming is 4 bases at the V end and 7 bases at the J end, and the number of junction bases without a gene match is 7.